The rows below give T cell receptor beta chains drawn from one sample of a study of identical twins. Each CDR3 protein gets one entry after TCRdb re-called the 5' RACE reads with MiXCR. The sample consists of under 900,000 distinct CDR3 sequences, over 15% of them appearing once. These data are also associated with another study on T cells expressing NK-cell markers.

Material: PBMCs. These receptors all stem from a woman younger than 30 in good health. The CDR3 runs from the conserved cysteine through the conserved F or W. D genes are given only for firm matches. Clone size, where shown, is once, few, many, or a class for clones that have expanded.

d_call,v_call,clone_size,j_call,cdr3_nt,cdr3_aa
.,TRBV20-1,few,TRBJ2-3,TGCAGTGCTCCCACTCGGCGGGACATCACAGATACGCAGTATTTT,CSAPTRRDITDTQYF
.,TRBV18,few,TRBJ2-1,TGTGCCAGCTCACGGGGCCTCCGGTCCAACAATGAGCAGTTCTTC,CASSRGLRSNNEQFF
TRBD1,TRBV9,many,TRBJ2-3,TGTGCCAGCAGCGATCGGGGACAGGGGGCTGTAGATACGCAGTATTTT,CASSDRGQGAVDTQYF
TRBD2,TRBV6-2/TRBV6-3,.,TRBJ2-3,TGTGCCAGCAGCACGGGACTAGCGTGGGGAGATACGCAGTATTTT,CASSTGLAWGDTQYF
.,TRBV10-2,few,TRBJ2-3,TGCGCCAGCAGTGAGCAGCGTTGGTCGACCACAGCGGGTACGCAGTATTTT,CASSEQRWSTTAGTQYF
TRBD1,TRBV6-1,few,TRBJ2-7,TGTGCCAGCAGAAAGCAAACCGGGACAGGGACCTACGAGCAGTACTTC,CASRKQTGTGTYEQYF
TRBD1,TRBV5-1,few,TRBJ2-1,TGCGCCAGCCCGACGGGACAGGGGAATGAGCAGTTCTTC,CASPTGQGNEQFF
.,TRBV6-5,.,TRBJ2-3,TGTGCCAGCAGTTACGACACCCGACGGCTTGACACAGATACGCAGTATTTT,CASSYDTRRLDTDTQYF
.,TRBV7-9,few,TRBJ1-1,TGTGCCAGCTGCTTAAGGAACACTGAAGCTTTCTTT,CASCLRNTEAFF
.,TRBV5-1,few,TRBJ2-1,TGCGCCAGCAGCTGGACCTACAATGAGCAGTTCTTC,CASSWTYNEQFF
.,TRBV15,.,TRBJ2-1,TGTGCCACCAGCAACCGAGCGGCCTCCTACAATGAGCAGTTCTTC,CATSNRAASYNEQFF
.,TRBV6-5,few,TRBJ2-7,TGTGCCAGCAGTTACGAACCAGGCCCCTACGAGCAGTACTTC,CASSYEPGPYEQYF
TRBD2,TRBV4-3,.,TRBJ2-7,TGCGCCAGCAGCTACGCGGGGGGGCGCTTCTACGAGCAGTACTTC,CASSYAGGRFYEQYF
.,TRBV7-9,.,TRBJ2-7,TGTGCCAGCAACCCCGGGGCAGGGGTCCACACCTCTAGCGAGCAGTACTTC,CASNPGAGVHTSSEQYF
.,TRBV5-1,many,TRBJ1-2,TGCGCCAGCAGCCTGCTAGACTATGGCTACACCTTC,CASSLLDYGYTF
.,TRBV21-1,.,TRBJ2-6,TGTGCCAGCAGCAAAGTCGGGGGACTTCCCTTCTCTGGGGCCAACGTCCTGACTTTC,CASSKVGGLPFSGANVLTF
.,TRBV12-3/TRBV12-4,few,TRBJ2-7,TGTGCCAGCAGTTCTCAATCTGGGGGGCTCTACGAGCAGTACTTC,CASSSQSGGLYEQYF
.,TRBV10-3,.,TRBJ2-1,TGTGCCATCAGTCCGGGCGGTCTCGAGTCTGAGCAGTTCTTC,CAISPGGLESEQFF
.,TRBV7-2,few,TRBJ2-4,TGTGCCAGCAGCCCTGGGACCGTTTTTTTTCAGTACTTC,CASSPGTVFFQYF
TRBD1,TRBV7-8,.,TRBJ2-7,TGTGCCAGCAGCTTACACCCGCCCATTGGGACAGAAAACTACGAGCAGTACTTC,CASSLHPPIGTENYEQYF
TRBD2,TRBV6-2/TRBV6-3,.,TRBJ2-1,TGTGCCAGCAGTCACCAGCGGGAGGCTGGCAATGAGCAGTTCTTC,CASSHQREAGNEQFF
.,TRBV14,few,TRBJ2-3,TGTGCCAGCAGCCAAGATCGGGGCCTGTCGCAGTATTTT,CASSQDRGLSQYF
TRBD1,TRBV29-1,few,TRBJ2-5,TGCAGCGTTGTTTCCCGACAGGGAGAAGAGACCCAGTACTTC,CSVVSRQGEETQYF
TRBD2,TRBV20-1,.,TRBJ2-3,TGCAGTGCCCCTCGGACTAGCGGGAGCAGGGATACGCAGTATTTT,CSAPRTSGSRDTQYF
.,TRBV5-5,.,TRBJ1-3,TGTGCCAGCAGCGTAATACGTGCCTCTGGAAACACCATATATTTT,CASSVIRASGNTIYF
.,TRBV10-3,few,TRBJ1-2,TGTGCCATCAGTGAAGCGGGAAACTATGGCTACACCTTC,CAISEAGNYGYTF
.,TRBV5-1,few,TRBJ2-3,TGCGCCAGCAGCTTGACAAGCGGACTCACAGATACGCAGTATTTT,CASSLTSGLTDTQYF
.,TRBV20-1,many,TRBJ1-4,TGCAGTGCTAGAACTACAGGGTCCCTCAATGAAAAACTGTTTTTT,CSARTTGSLNEKLFF
TRBD1,TRBV7-9,few,TRBJ2-7,TGTGCCAGCAGTCACTCTGACAGGGGAAACTACGAGCAGTACTTC,CASSHSDRGNYEQYF
.,TRBV12-3/TRBV12-4,many,TRBJ2-1,TGTGCCAGCGGGACCGGGAGAGCTGAGCAGTTCTTC,CASGTGRAEQFF
.,TRBV5-1,.,TRBJ1-1,TGCGCCAGCAGCCGTGGGGGGGGAGCCGCCCCTGAAGCTTTCTTT,CASSRGGGAAPEAFF
.,TRBV27,many,TRBJ2-4,TGTGCCAGCAGTTTTGGGCAGGGTAAGGGCATTCAGTACTTC,CASSFGQGKGIQYF
.,TRBV5-1,many,TRBJ2-1,TGCGCCAGCAGCTTGTCGCCAGACTACAATGAGCAGTTCTTC,CASSLSPDYNEQFF
.,TRBV12-3/TRBV12-4,.,TRBJ2-7,TGTGCCAGCAGGTCAGGGGCGATAGAGCAGTACTTC,CASRSGAIEQYF
TRBD2,TRBV7-3,.,TRBJ2-5,TGTGCCAGCAGCAACCACCCCCCTCAAGCGGGGGGGAGAGAGACCCAGTACTTC,CASSNHPPQAGGRETQYF
.,TRBV6-5,.,TRBJ1-1,TGTGCCAGCAGGGGGGAATACACTGAAGCTTTCTTT,CASRGEYTEAFF
TRBD1,TRBV30,few,TRBJ2-4,TGTGCCTGGGGACAGGGGGACATTCAGTACTTC,CAWGQGDIQYF
.,TRBV3-1,.,TRBJ2-1,TGTGCCAGCAGCCAAGCGGAGACAGCGGCCAATGAGCAGTTCTTC,CASSQAETAANEQFF
.,TRBV6-5,.,TRBJ1-4,TGTGCCAGCAGTACAACTAATGAAAAACTGTTTTTT,CASSTTNEKLFF
TRBD1,TRBV10-3,few,TRBJ2-3,TGTGCCGTCGGGACAGGGGGCGAGGATACGCAGTATTTT,CAVGTGGEDTQYF